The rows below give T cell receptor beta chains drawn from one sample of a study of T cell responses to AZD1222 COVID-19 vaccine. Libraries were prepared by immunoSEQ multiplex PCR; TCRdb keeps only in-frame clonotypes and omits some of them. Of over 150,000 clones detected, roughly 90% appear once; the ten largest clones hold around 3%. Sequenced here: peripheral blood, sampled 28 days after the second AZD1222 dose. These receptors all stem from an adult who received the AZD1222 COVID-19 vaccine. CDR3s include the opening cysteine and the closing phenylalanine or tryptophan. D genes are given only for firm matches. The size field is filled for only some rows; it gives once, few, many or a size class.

CDR3aa: CASSPFFGAGAKNIQYF
CDR3nt: TGCGCCAGCAGCCCGTTCTTTGGGGCGGGGGCCAAAAACATTCAGTACTTC
v_gene: TRBV4-1
d_gene: .
len: 17
j_gene: TRBJ2-4
abundance: .

CDR3aa: CASSLGRHTEAFF
CDR3nt: TGTGCCAGCAGCTTAGGTAGGCACACTGAAGCTTTCTTT
v_gene: TRBV7-2
d_gene: .
len: 13
j_gene: TRBJ1-1
abundance: .

CDR3aa: CASSLHRGANEKLFF
CDR3nt: TGCGCCAGCAGCTTACACCGGGGTGCTAATGAAAAACTGTTTTTT
v_gene: TRBV5-1
d_gene: .
len: 15
j_gene: TRBJ1-4
abundance: .

CDR3aa: CASSWDRGSPLHF
CDR3nt: TGTGCCAGCAGCTGGGACAGGGGCTCACCCCTCCACTTT
v_gene: TRBV5-8
d_gene: TRBD1
len: 13
j_gene: TRBJ1-6
abundance: once

CDR3aa: CASSGPRSSGYYEQYF
CDR3nt: TGTGCCAGCAGTGGACCCCGGTCTAGCGGATACTACGAGCAGTACTTC
v_gene: TRBV6-1
d_gene: TRBD2
len: 16
j_gene: TRBJ2-7
abundance: .

CDR3aa: CASSEGQGLSYEQYF
CDR3nt: TGTGCCAGCAGCGAGGGACAGGGTCTGTCCTACGAGCAGTACTTC
v_gene: TRBV5-4
d_gene: TRBD1
len: 15
j_gene: TRBJ2-7
abundance: .

CDR3aa: CATSDSNQPQHF
CDR3nt: TGTGCCACCAGTGACTCAAATCAGCCCCAGCATTTT
v_gene: TRBV24-1
d_gene: .
len: 12
j_gene: TRBJ1-5
abundance: .

CDR3aa: CASSPGFYNYGYTF
CDR3nt: TGTGCCAGCTCACCAGGGTTTTATAACTATGGCTACACCTTC
v_gene: TRBV18
d_gene: .
len: 14
j_gene: TRBJ1-2
abundance: .

CDR3aa: CASSTGTYGYTF
CDR3nt: TGTGCCAGCAGCACCGGGACCTATGGCTACACCTTC
v_gene: TRBV11-3
d_gene: .
len: 12
j_gene: TRBJ1-2
abundance: .

CDR3aa: CASSGRNEQFF
CDR3nt: TGTGCCAGTAGTGGACGAAATGAGCAGTTCTTC
v_gene: TRBV19
d_gene: .
len: 11
j_gene: TRBJ2-1
abundance: .

CDR3aa: CAWQKDSYGYTF
CDR3nt: TGTGCCTGGCAGAAAGACAGCTATGGCTACACCTTC
v_gene: TRBV30
d_gene: .
len: 12
j_gene: TRBJ1-2
abundance: .

CDR3aa: CASRSIGDSYEQYF
CDR3nt: TGTGCCAGCCGCTCTATTGGGGATTCCTACGAGCAGTACTTC
v_gene: TRBV27
d_gene: .
len: 14
j_gene: TRBJ2-7
abundance: once

CDR3aa: CATSRVDYGYTF
CDR3nt: TGTGCCACCAGCAGAGTTGACTATGGCTACACCTTC
v_gene: TRBV15
d_gene: .
len: 12
j_gene: TRBJ1-2
abundance: .

CDR3aa: CASSISGNYGYTF
CDR3nt: TGTGCCAGTAGTATATCAGGGAACTATGGCTACACCTTC
v_gene: TRBV19
d_gene: .
len: 13
j_gene: TRBJ1-2
abundance: .

CDR3aa: CASSPGQGGPPGADTQYF
CDR3nt: TGCGCCAGCAGCCCCGGGCAGGGGGGACCGCCAGGTGCAGATACGCAGTATTTT
v_gene: TRBV4-1
d_gene: .
len: 18
j_gene: TRBJ2-3
abundance: .

CDR3aa: CASRIRGGGTEAFF
CDR3nt: TGTGCCAGTCGAATCAGGGGCGGGGGCACTGAAGCTTTCTTT
v_gene: TRBV19
d_gene: .
len: 14
j_gene: TRBJ1-1
abundance: .

CDR3aa: CASSRVAGDNEQFF
CDR3nt: TGTGCCAGTAGTCGGGTAGCGGGAGACAATGAGCAGTTCTTC
v_gene: TRBV19
d_gene: TRBD2
len: 14
j_gene: TRBJ2-1
abundance: .

CDR3aa: CASRTLAGGETQYF
CDR3nt: TGTGCCAGCAGGACACTAGCGGGAGGAGAGACCCAGTACTTC
v_gene: TRBV6-5
d_gene: TRBD2
len: 14
j_gene: TRBJ2-5
abundance: .

CDR3aa: CASSAGTSGSTDTQYF
CDR3nt: TGTGCCAGCAGCGCCGGGACTAGCGGTAGCACAGATACGCAGTATTTT
v_gene: TRBV7-9
d_gene: TRBD2
len: 16
j_gene: TRBJ2-3
abundance: .

CDR3aa: CASSVSSPRESGQYF
CDR3nt: TGCGCCAGCAGCGTCTCAAGCCCTAGGGAGTCGGGGCAGTACTTC
v_gene: TRBV5-1
d_gene: .
len: 15
j_gene: TRBJ2-7
abundance: .

CDR3aa: CASSYEGAYGYTF
CDR3nt: TGTGCCAGCAGTTACGAGGGGGCTTATGGCTACACCTTC
v_gene: TRBV6-2/TRBV6-3
d_gene: TRBD1
len: 13
j_gene: TRBJ1-2
abundance: .

CDR3aa: CASSQRGTDTQYF
CDR3nt: TGTGCCAGCAGCCAGAGGGGCACAGATACGCAGTATTTT
v_gene: TRBV3-1/TRBV3-2
d_gene: .
len: 13
j_gene: TRBJ2-3
abundance: .

CDR3aa: CASSLSGVNQPQHF
CDR3nt: TGCGCCAGCAGCTTGTCCGGAGTCAATCAGCCCCAGCATTTT
v_gene: TRBV5-1
d_gene: .
len: 14
j_gene: TRBJ1-5
abundance: once

CDR3aa: CASSFGRRGDSYNEQFF
CDR3nt: TGTGCCAGCAGCTTTGGTCGGCGGGGTGATTCCTACAATGAGCAGTTCTTC
v_gene: TRBV11-2
d_gene: .
len: 17
j_gene: TRBJ2-1
abundance: .

CDR3aa: CASSPTSGAAADTQYF
CDR3nt: TGTGCCAGCAGCCCGACTAGCGGGGCCGCCGCGGATACGCAGTATTTT
v_gene: TRBV7-2
d_gene: TRBD2
len: 16
j_gene: TRBJ2-3
abundance: .

CDR3aa: CASSSRTGGGTEAFF
CDR3nt: TGTGCCAGCAGCTCCCGGACAGGGGGAGGCACTGAAGCTTTCTTT
v_gene: TRBV7-9
d_gene: TRBD1
len: 15
j_gene: TRBJ1-1
abundance: .